These T cell receptor beta chains were read from a single sample in a study of human T cells and chemical hapten exposure. Each CDR3 protein gets one entry after TCRdb re-called the reads with MiXCR. This sample has around 120,000 distinct CDR3 sequences, with about 8.9% found just once. The sample consisted of whole blood. These TCRs come from a human donor in good health. Some clones in this sample may be carry-over from other donors' samples. Each CDR3 is given with its conserved first and last residue. D genes are given only for firm matches. Expanded clones are given a class, and other clones once, few, many or no size at all.

d_call: TRBD1; v_call: TRBV6-5; clone_size: many; j_call: TRBJ1-6; cdr3_nt: TGTGCCAGCAGTTACCGGGACAGGGGCGGCTCACCCCTCCACTTT; cdr3_aa: CASSYRDRGGSPLHF
d_call: TRBD1; v_call: TRBV7-9; clone_size: .; j_call: TRBJ2-2; cdr3_nt: TGTGCCAGCAGCCAACCCCGGGACAGATCGAGAGACACCGGGGAGCTGTTTTTT; cdr3_aa: CASSQPRDRSRDTGELFF
d_call: TRBD1; v_call: TRBV2; clone_size: few; j_call: TRBJ2-2; cdr3_nt: TGTGCCAGCAGTGACGCGGACAGGGGCGCTAACACCGGGGAGCTGTTTTTT; cdr3_aa: CASSDADRGANTGELFF
d_call: .; v_call: TRBV27; clone_size: few; j_call: TRBJ2-6; cdr3_nt: TGTGCCAGCAGTTTATTCGGCAGCCACTCCGGGGCCAACGTCCTGACTTTC; cdr3_aa: CASSLFGSHSGANVLTF
d_call: .; v_call: TRBV19; clone_size: .; j_call: TRBJ1-5; cdr3_nt: TGTGCCAGTAGTATGAGTGGGATCCCCAATCAGCCCCAGCATTTT; cdr3_aa: CASSMSGIPNQPQHF
d_call: .; v_call: TRBV24-1; clone_size: few; j_call: TRBJ2-5; cdr3_nt: TGTGCCACCAGCGGTACAGGGTACGAGACCCAGTACTTC; cdr3_aa: CATSGTGYETQYF
d_call: .; v_call: TRBV6-6; clone_size: many; j_call: TRBJ2-2; cdr3_nt: TGTGCCAGCAGGGAGGGGGTCGTGGCCGTCACCGGGGAGCTGTTTTTT; cdr3_aa: CASREGVVAVTGELFF
d_call: TRBD1; v_call: TRBV29-1; clone_size: .; j_call: TRBJ2-7; cdr3_nt: TGCAGCGTTGAAGATCCGCGCAGGGGGATCTACGAGCAGTACTTC; cdr3_aa: CSVEDPRRGIYEQYF
d_call: TRBD2; v_call: TRBV12-3/TRBV12-4; clone_size: few; j_call: TRBJ2-5; cdr3_nt: TGTGCCAGCAGTGGGAAGGTAACTAGCGGAGACCCCCAGGAGACCCAGTACTTC; cdr3_aa: CASSGKVTSGDPQETQYF
d_call: .; v_call: TRBV20-1; clone_size: .; j_call: TRBJ2-3; cdr3_nt: TGCAGTGCAGGACCGGCAGGGATGACAGATACGCAGTATTTT; cdr3_aa: CSAGPAGMTDTQYF
d_call: TRBD1; v_call: TRBV12-5; clone_size: many; j_call: TRBJ1-2; cdr3_nt: TGTGCTAGTGGTTTAGGACAGGGAAGGTCAGGTGGCTACACCTTC; cdr3_aa: CASGLGQGRSGGYTF
d_call: TRBD2; v_call: TRBV29-1; clone_size: few; j_call: TRBJ2-7; cdr3_nt: TGCAGCGTTGGGGCGGGAGGCGAGAACGAGCAGTACTTC; cdr3_aa: CSVGAGGENEQYF
d_call: .; v_call: TRBV20-1; clone_size: few; j_call: TRBJ1-6; cdr3_nt: TGCAGTGCTAGAGATGATGGTAACGCCTCACCCCTCCACTTT; cdr3_aa: CSARDDGNASPLHF
d_call: .; v_call: TRBV28; clone_size: many; j_call: TRBJ1-2; cdr3_nt: TGTGCCAGCAGTTTTGGGGGGGCTGGCTACACCTTC; cdr3_aa: CASSFGGAGYTF
d_call: TRBD1; v_call: TRBV19; clone_size: few; j_call: TRBJ1-5; cdr3_nt: TGTGCCAGTAGTGGGACAGGATCCCAGCCCCAGCATTTT; cdr3_aa: CASSGTGSQPQHF
d_call: .; v_call: TRBV18; clone_size: many; j_call: TRBJ2-7; cdr3_nt: TGTGCCAGCTCAAATTACAAGGGTAGGGACTACGAGCAGTACTTC; cdr3_aa: CASSNYKGRDYEQYF